The 28 T cell receptor beta chains given below trace back to one sample, sequenced in a study of memory CD4+ T cells and cytomegalovirus serostatus. TCRdb keeps only in-frame clones here, not all; method: immunoSEQ multiplex PCR. The sample records 55,000 to 65,000 clones, approximately 82% being singletons. The sort gate was single viable CD3+CD4+CD8-CD45RO+ cells for memory CD4+ T cells. The sequencing input was memory CD4+ T cells from blood. The receptors were gathered from an adult in good health and CMV-seronegative. Some clones in this sample may be carry-over from other donors' samples.

The chain uses TRBV2 and TRBJ2-5, with 10 bases lining up with TRBD2. J was trimmed by 5 bases and V by 6 bases; bases with no gene match: 9. The CDR3 sequence is 15 residues long. Germline values: CDR1 SNHLY, CDR2 FYNNEI. CDR3: CASRKAGGPGETQYF. The CDR3 region has the DNA TGTGCCAGCAGAAAAGCGGGAGGGCCGGGTGAGACCCAGTACTTC. Full variable domain (missing parts from reference TRBV2 and TRBJ2-5): EPEVTQTPSHQVTQMGQEVILRCVPISNHLYFYWYRQILGQKVEFLVSFYNNEISEKSEIFDDQFSVERPDGSNFTLKIRSTKLEDSAMYFCASRKAGGPGETQYFGPGTRLLVL.

The V gene is TRBV4-1, the J gene TRBJ1-5, with 7 bases fitting TRBD1. Germline V gene sequence: CDR1 MGHRA, CDR2 YSYEKL. The CDR3 runs to 15 residues. The trim removed 6 bases at V and 1 base at J, leaving 6 bases unmatched. In DNA form, the CDR3 reads TGCGCCAGCAGGAAAATGACAGGGAGCAATCAGCCCCAGCATTTT. Protein sequence: CASRKMTGSNQPQHF.

The V call is TRBV28, the J call TRBJ2-6, with no clear D. The V gene lost 7 bases and the J gene lost 0 bases, with 13 bases spanning the gap. CDR3 size: 16 residues. CDR1 MDHEN and CDR2 SYDVKM come from the germline V gene. The CDR3 sequence: CASIPLGFSGANVLTF. CDR3 nucleotides: TGTGCCAGCATCCCTCTCGGGTTCTCTGGGGCCAACGTCCTGACTTTC.

In this sample, this clone turned up once. J is TRBJ1-2 and V is TRBV4-3; a weak D match, TRBD1 (5 bases). CDR1 LGHNA and CDR2 YSLEER come from the germline V gene. The CDR3 spans 16 residues. The V end was cut by 4 bases, the J end by 3 bases, with 18 bases between. CDR3 nucleotide sequence: TGCGCCAGCAGCCGACACCGGGGGGTAAAGGACTATGGCTACACCTTC. This encodes CASSRHRGVKDYGYTF.

This chain uses TRBV7-2 with TRBJ1-1; D is uncertain. With 3 bases removed from V and 1 base from J, the gap between germline ends came to 9 bases. Germline V gene data show CDR1 as SGHTA and CDR2 as FQGNSA. This CDR3 is built from 14 residues. The CDR3 loop is CASSFLGRNTEAFF. CDR3 sequence (DNA): TGTGCCAGCAGCTTTTTAGGGCGGAACACTGAAGCTTTCTTT.

This sequence joins TRBV5-1 and TRBJ1-1; unclear D gene. This CDR3 comprises 13 residues. The germline V gene has CDR1 SGHRS and CDR2 YFSETQ. Trimming took off 1 base at V and 1 base at J, with 5 bases between the two ends. DNA for the CDR3: TGCGCCAGCAGCTTGCGGGAGAACACTGAAGCTTTCTTT. Its translation is CASSLRENTEAFF.

The V and J genes are TRBV7-2 and TRBJ2-1; 13 positions match TRBD2. J was trimmed by 12 bases and V by 5 bases; bases with no gene match: 10. Germline V CDR1 and CDR2: SGHTA, FQGNSA. The CDR3 totals 15 residues. The CDR3: CASSQRTSGSTGQFF. CDR3 nucleotides: TGTGCCAGCAGCCAGAGGACTAGCGGGAGTACGGGGCAGTTCTTC.

This clone was observed a single time. This chain uses TRBV7-9 with TRBJ2-2, with D perhaps being TRBD1 or TRBD2 (6 bases each). Germline loops: CDR1 SEHNR, CDR2 FQNEAQ (reference sequence). The CDR3 has 17 residues. V dropped 0 bases and J dropped 2 bases, with 13 bases sitting between them. The CDR3: CASSLARGGTNTGELFF. The CDR3 bases are TGTGCCAGCAGCTTAGCCAGAGGGGGGACTAACACCGGGGAGCTGTTTTTT.

V usage is TRBV7-8 and J usage is TRBJ2-2, with D possibly being TRBD1 (6 bases). CDR1 and CDR2 (germline): SGHVS, FQNEAQ. CDR3 length: 16 amino acids. V dropped 1 base and J dropped 0 bases, with 9 bases sitting between them. CDR3 region: CASSLGDNTNTGELFF. CDR3 in DNA: TGTGCCAGCAGCTTAGGGGACAATACGAACACCGGGGAGCTGTTTTTT. The complete variable domain, with remaining parts taken from reference TRBV7-8 and TRBJ2-2, reads GAGVSQSPRYKVAKRGQDVALRCDPISGHVSLFWYQQALGQGPEFLTYFQNEAQLDKSGLPSDRFFAERPEGSVSTLKIQRTQQEDSAVYLCASSLGDNTNTGELFFGEGSRLTVL.

This chain links TRBV18 with TRBJ1-1; TRBD1 agrees at 9 bases. This CDR3 spans 19 amino acids. Germline V gene lookup returns CDR1 KGHSH and CDR2 LQKENI. V lost 6 bases and J lost 5; bases outside the gene matches: 22. CDR3 in amino acids: CASSPPGIWGQGSRTEAFF. The CDR3 bases are TGTGCCAGCTCGCCCCCCGGAATCTGGGGACAGGGTTCTAGAACTGAAGCTTTCTTT. The whole variable domain, filled in from reference TRBV18 and TRBJ1-1, reads NAGVMQNPRHLVRRRGQEARLRCSPMKGHSHVYWYRQLPEEGLKFMVYLQKENIIDESGMPKERFSAEFPKEGPSILRIQQVVRGDSAAYFCASSPPGIWGQGSRTEAFFGQGTRLTVV.

V usage is TRBV6-1 and J usage is TRBJ2-3, with D perhaps TRBD1 (6 bases). The CDR3 is made up of 15 amino acids. With 3 bases removed from V and 3 bases from J, the gap between germline ends came to 13 bases. CDR1 is MNHNS and CDR2 is SASEGT in the germline V gene. The CDR3 region is CASSDGSGVTDTQYF. CDR3 nucleotides: TGTGCCAGCAGTGACGGGTCAGGGGTAACAGATACGCAGTATTTT.

The chain carries TRBV11-3 and TRBJ2-1; 15 nucleotides agree with TRBD2. With 2 bases clipped from V and 1 base from J, the junction kept 9 bases outside the gene matches. CDR3 length: 20 residues. Germline CDR1 SGHNT, CDR2 YENEEA. The CDR3 coding sequence is TGTGCCAGCAGCTTAACATTGGGACTAGCGGGAGGCCCATCCTACAATGAGCAGTTCTTC. Protein sequence: CASSLTLGLAGGPSYNEQFF.

The gene calls are TRBV5-1 and TRBJ1-2; D is possibly TRBD1 (5 bases). V was pared by 0 bases and J by 9 bases, with 15 bases between. CDR3 length: 14 amino acids. Per the germline V gene, CDR1 is SGHRS and CDR2 is YFSETQ. As DNA, the CDR3 is TGCGCCAGCAGCTTGGGTCGGCAGGGTGGGAGCTACACCTTC. Its translation: CASSLGRQGGSYTF. The variable domain in full, completed from reference TRBV5-1 and TRBJ1-2, reads KAGVTQTPRYLIKTRGQQVTLSCSPISGHRSVSWYQQTPGQGLQFLFEYFSETQRNKGNFPGRFSGRQFSNSRSEMNVSTLELGDSALYLCASSLGRQGGSYTFGSGTRLTVV.

The chain employs TRBV6-5 and TRBJ1-1, with no clear D. This CDR3 spans 13 amino acids. CDR1 is MNHEY, CDR2 SVGAGI, per germline. With 6 bases removed from V and 2 bases from J, the gap between germline ends came to 10 bases. DNA of the CDR3: TGTGCCAGCAGCCACCCACCCAACACTGAAGCTTTCTTT. Translating gives CASSHPPNTEAFF.

This chain links TRBV6-1 with TRBJ2-2, with D possibly TRBD1 on 6 matching bases. Germline assignment: CDR1 MNHNS and CDR2 SASEGT. This CDR3 has 14 residues. V dropped 6 bases and J dropped 4 bases, with 12 bases sitting between them. CDR3 region: CASRTHRATGELFF. CDR3 sequence (DNA): TGTGCCAGCAGAACGCACAGGGCCACCGGGGAGCTGTTTTTT.

On this clone itself: Other nucleotide sequences from this sample produce the same CDR3. The chain combines TRBV7-3 with TRBJ2-7, with D maybe TRBD2 (6 bases). V was pared by 2 bases and J by 3 bases, with 8 bases between. This CDR3 has 13 amino acids. The germline CDR1 and CDR2 sequences are SGHTA and FQGTGA. CDR3 DNA: TGTGCCAGCAGCTTAGGGCGGGACTACGAGCAGTACTTC. This sequence encodes CASSLGRDYEQYF.

This clone was seen only once. CDR3 amino acids: CASSKERGQRSYEQYF. The CDR3 region has the DNA TGTGCCAGCAGCAAAGAGCGGGGACAGAGGTCCTACGAGCAGTACTTC. The genes are TRBV21-1 and TRBJ2-7. TRBV21-1 represents a pseudogene. The CDR3 has 16 amino acids.

In DNA form, the CDR3 reads TGTGCCAGCAGCTCTCCCCATAGCGGCACTGAAGCTTTCTTT. It translates to CASSSPHSGTEAFF. The chain is built from TRBV6-5 and TRBJ1-1, with D hard to call. The CDR3 loop spans 14 amino acids. Between the trimmed V and J ends, which lost 6 bases and 4 bases, there was a span of 15 bases. Looked up from germline, CDR1 is MNHEY and CDR2 is SVGAGI.

The rearrangement joins TRBV6-1 to TRBJ2-7, with 9 bases aligning to TRBD2. V shed 2 bases, J shed 0 bases, and the junction held 5 bases outside the gene matches. The CDR3 contains 16 residues. Germline CDR1 reads MNHNS; CDR2 reads SASEGT. CDR3 protein: CASSERGGGASYEQYF. DNA for the CDR3: TGTGCCAGCAGTGAACGAGGCGGGGGGGCCTCCTACGAGCAGTACTTC.

The rearrangement uses TRBV9 and TRBJ1-5; D not resolved. Trimming pared 4 bases from V and 0 bases from J, leaving 11 bases between. Germline lookup yields CDR1 SGDLS and CDR2 YYNGEE. The CDR3 length is 15 residues. The CDR3 loop is CASSYDGSSNQPQHF. The CDR3 DNA follows: TGTGCCAGCAGCTACGACGGGAGTAGCAATCAGCCCCAGCATTTT. Variable domain in full (rest from reference TRBV9 and TRBJ1-5): DSGVTQTPKHLITATGQRVTLRCSPRSGDLSVYWYQQSLDQGLQFLIQYYNGEERAKGNILERFSAQQFPDLHSELNLSSLELGDSALYFCASSYDGSSNQPQHFGDGTRLSIL.

CDR3 loop: CATSRVPGPYEQYF. As DNA, the CDR3 is TGTGCCACCAGCAGAGTCCCAGGCCCCTACGAGCAGTACTTC. This chain connects TRBV15 to TRBJ2-7; no clear D. The CDR3 consists of 14 residues. The V gene lost 1 base and the J gene lost 2 bases, with 9 bases spanning the gap. Germline loops: CDR1 LNHNV, CDR2 YYDKDF (reference sequence).

The table lists this clone with a count of one. The V call is TRBV10-2, the J call TRBJ2-3, with a weak D call TRBD2 (6 bases). Trimming removed 2 bases from V and 3 bases from J, with 15 bases in between. CDR1 WSHSY and CDR2 SAAADI come from the germline V gene. This CDR3 comprises 16 residues. The CDR3 here is CASSEVRGARTDTQYF. For the CDR3, the DNA is TGCGCCAGCAGTGAGGTGCGGGGCGCGAGGACAGATACGCAGTATTTT.

V is TRBV5-1 and J is TRBJ2-3, with 8 bases lining up with TRBD1. Germline lookup yields CDR1 SGHRS and CDR2 YFSETQ. V was clipped by 4 bases and J by 4 bases; unmatched bases: 8. The CDR3 runs to 15 residues. CDR3 nucleotides: TGCGCCAGCAGCACTCAGGGGGCTAGGGCAGATACGCAGTATTTT. This encodes CASSTQGARADTQYF.

This sequence joins TRBV30 and TRBJ2-1, with TRBD2 identical over 10 bases. This CDR3 spans 15 amino acids. Germline V lookup: CDR1 GTSNPN, CDR2 SVGIG (reference sequence). V trimming: 2 bases; J trimming: 2 bases; junction bases outside the gene matches: 3. In nucleotides, the CDR3 is TGTGCCTGGAGTCCTAGCGGGAGAGCCTACAATGAGCAGTTCTTC. It encodes CAWSPSGRAYNEQFF.

The chain carries TRBV19 and TRBJ2-3, with 10 bases identical to TRBD2. V lost 8 bases, J lost 2 bases, and 7 bases stayed unmatched. In germline, CDR1 is LNHDA, CDR2 SQIVND (reference sequence). The CDR3 spans 15 residues. The chain's CDR3 is CASGRTSGDTDTQYF. The CDR3 DNA follows: TGTGCCAGTGGCCGGACTAGCGGAGACACAGATACGCAGTATTTT.

The chain has TRBV9 and TRBJ2-5, with 12 bases identical to TRBD2. Germline V CDR1 and CDR2: SGDLS, YYNGEE. The CDR3 sequence is 15 residues long. The ends lost 4 bases at V and 5 bases at J; junction bases unmatched: 6. The CDR3 protein is CASSKLAGGLETQYF. CDR3 bases: TGTGCCAGCAGCAAACTAGCGGGAGGTCTTGAGACCCAGTACTTC.

The chain uses TRBV5-1 and TRBJ2-7, with D possibly being TRBD1 or TRBD2 (5 bases each). Germline V gene sequence: CDR1 SGHRS, CDR2 YFSETQ. With 4 bases removed from V and 0 bases from J, the gap between germline ends came to 20 bases. This CDR3 has 17 residues. CDR3 protein: CASSPGRGALLSYEQYF. The CDR3 DNA reads TGCGCCAGCAGCCCGGGCAGAGGGGCGCTCCTCTCCTACGAGCAGTACTTC.

This rearrangement joins TRBV5-1 to TRBJ2-3; unclear D gene. V was cut by 6 bases and J by 1 base, with 9 bases left in between. CDR3 length equals 13 residues. Germline V CDR1 and CDR2: SGHRS, YFSETQ. CDR3 DNA sequence: TGCGCCAGCACCCGTGCGGGCACAGATACGCAGTATTTT. Encoded protein: CASTRAGTDTQYF.